The 22 T cell receptor beta chains in this list originate from one sample, sequenced in a study of cytomegalovirus exposure and HLA in healthy donors. Researchers ran the PCR with 60 Vbeta and 13 Jbeta primers. Clones were read by immunoSEQ multiplex PCR, and TCRdb kept only the in-frame ones, dropping some. This table lists roughly 75,000 clones. Sequenced material: PBMCs. The receptors were gathered from a boy between 10 and 17 years old in good health and CMV-seronegative.

The chain has TRBV18 and TRBJ1-4; TRBD1 aligns across 10 bases. The CDR3 has 15 residues. Germline V gives CDR1 KGHSH, CDR2 LQKENI. V dropped 1 base and J dropped 10; count of bases not matched to a gene: 6. CDR3 in amino acids: CASSPRDRGSGKLFF. The CDR3 DNA sequence: TGTGCCAGCTCACCACGGGACAGGGGATCTGGAAAACTGTTTTTT. The entire variable domain, with the rest obtained from reference TRBV18 and TRBJ1-4, is as follows: NAGVMQNPRHLVRRRGQEARLRCSPMKGHSHVYWYRQLPEEGLKFMVYLQKENIIDESGMPKERFSAEFPKEGPSILRIQQVVRGDSAAYFCASSPRDRGSGKLFFGSGTQLSVL.

The chain links TRBV12-2 to TRBJ1-2; the table's D call of TRBD1 was not tested on the DNA. TRBV12-2 is a documented pseudogene. The CDR3 runs 11 residues. CDR3 nucleotide sequence: TGTGCAAGTCGTACAGGGAGCGGCTACACCTTC. As protein: CASRTGSGYTF.

V and J are TRBV5-1 and TRBJ2-7; TRBD2 is a possible D gene (6 bases). V was shortened by 3 bases and J by 6 bases, with 16 bases between the two germline ends. This CDR3 has 14 amino acids. Germline V gives CDR1 SGHRS, CDR2 YFSETQ. The DNA for the CDR3 is TGCGCCAGCAGCTCCCATTGGGGGAGGACCGAGCAGTACTTC. Its protein is CASSSHWGRTEQYF. Combining the CDR3 with reference TRBV5-1 and TRBJ2-7 gives the whole variable domain KAGVTQTPRYLIKTRGQQVTLSCSPISGHRSVSWYQQTPGQGLQFLFEYFSETQRNKGNFPGRFSGRQFSNSRSEMNVSTLELGDSALYLCASSSHWGRTEQYFGPGTRLTVT.

V gene TRBV19 combines with J gene TRBJ1-4; D gene unclear. The CDR3 extends over 14 amino acids. Between the trimmed V and J ends, which lost 3 bases and 0 bases, there was a span of 5 bases. Germline-derived CDR1 and CDR2 are LNHDA and SQIVND (reference sequence). CDR3 protein: CASSILATNEKLFF. DNA for the CDR3: TGTGCCAGTAGTATCTTAGCAACTAATGAAAAACTGTTTTTT.

The chain employs TRBV27 and TRBJ1-6; D uncertain. The CDR3 totals 15 residues. Germline-derived CDR1 and CDR2 are MNHEY and SMNVEV (reference sequence). Trimming stripped 6 bases from V and 7 bases from J, with 16 bases between. Here the CDR3 DNA reads TGTGCCAGCAGCTGGATCCCCAGAGGGAATTCACCCCTCCACTTT. This translates into CASSWIPRGNSPLHF.

The chain recombines TRBV19 with TRBJ1-1; D gene ambiguous. V lost 4 bases, J lost 0 bases, and 12 bases lay in between. Germline assignment: CDR1 LNHDA and CDR2 SQIVND (reference sequence). CDR3 length: 15 residues. CDR3 residues: CASSKAGSMNTEAFF. The CDR3 coding sequence is TGTGCCAGTAGTAAAGCGGGGTCTATGAACACTGAAGCTTTCTTT.

The chain employs TRBV7-2 and TRBJ1-2; 11 bases map to TRBD1. CDR1 and CDR2 from the germline V gene are SGHTA and FQGNSA. V was pared by 4 bases and J by 10 bases, with 2 bases of the junction left unmatched. The CDR3 spans 12 residues. The CDR3, as DNA: TGTGCCAGCAGCTCGGACAGGGGGCACTACACCTTC. This translates into CASSSDRGHYTF. Full variable domain (remainder filled in from reference TRBV7-2 and TRBJ1-2): GAGVSQSPSNKVTEKGKDVELRCDPISGHTALYWYRQSLGQGLEFLIYFQGNSAPDKSGLPSDRFSAERTGGSVSTLTIQRTQQEDSAVYLCASSSDRGHYTFGSGTRLTVV.

The genes are TRBV5-4 and TRBJ1-2; TRBD1 might be the D (6 bases). This CDR3 is built from 14 residues. V was clipped by 1 base and J by 3 bases, with 10 bases between them. Germline V CDR1 and CDR2: SGHNT, YYREEE (reference sequence). CDR3 DNA: TGTGCCAGCAGCTTGACAGGGAAGGACTATGGCTACACCTTC. Translating it yields CASSLTGKDYGYTF.

The chain couples TRBV6-1 to TRBJ1-1; 8 nucleotides agree with TRBD1. The CDR3 has 14 residues. Looked up from germline, CDR1 is MNHNS and CDR2 is SASEGT. V lost 5 bases to trimming and J lost 0 bases; unmatched junction nucleotides: 2. In DNA, the CDR3 is TGTGCCAGCAGTCGACAGGGGCTGAACACTGAAGCTTTCTTT. Translating it yields CASSRQGLNTEAFF.

The V and J genes are TRBV9 and TRBJ1-1; 10 bases fit TRBD1. Germline V gene lookup returns CDR1 SGDLS and CDR2 YYNGEE. J was trimmed by 0 bases and V by 4 bases; bases with no gene match: 12. CDR3 size: 18 residues. CDR3: CASSPTGGLNSMNTEAFF. CDR3 DNA sequence: TGTGCCAGCAGCCCGACAGGGGGCCTTAATTCGATGAACACTGAAGCTTTCTTT. Combining the CDR3 with reference TRBV9 and TRBJ1-1 gives the whole variable domain DSGVTQTPKHLITATGQRVTLRCSPRSGDLSVYWYQQSLDQGLQFLIQYYNGEERAKGNILERFSAQQFPDLHSELNLSSLELGDSALYFCASSPTGGLNSMNTEAFFGQGTRLTVV.

CDR3 nucleotides: TGCGCCAGCAGCCAAGACAGGGCGAACACCGGGGAGCTGTTTTTT. This gives the protein CASSQDRANTGELFF. The chain carries TRBV4-3 and TRBJ2-2; tentative D call: TRBD1 (5 bases). V dropped 0 bases and J dropped 0 bases, with 5 bases sitting between them. The CDR3 spans 15 residues. From germline, CDR1 is LGHNA and CDR2 YSLEER.

The rearrangement joins TRBV4-1 to TRBJ2-2; no clear D gene. Trimming cost V 0 bases and J 0 bases, with 11 bases left between them. Per the germline V gene, CDR1 is MGHRA and CDR2 is YSYEKL. The CDR3 length is 17 residues. The CDR3 region has the DNA TGCGCCAGCAGCCAAGACGCGGAGCCCCCGAACACCGGGGAGCTGTTTTTT. Its translation: CASSQDAEPPNTGELFF.

The chain is built from TRBV4-2 and TRBJ2-3; 8 bases fit TRBD2. V shed 3 bases, J shed 0 bases, and the junction held 8 bases outside the gene matches. CDR1 is LGHNA and CDR2 is YNFKEQ in the germline V gene. This CDR3 contains 17 residues. The CDR3 reads CASSHPFSGTSTDTQYF. CDR3 nucleotide sequence: TGTGCCAGCAGCCATCCGTTTAGCGGGACTAGCACAGATACGCAGTATTTT.

The chain joins TRBV29-1 to TRBJ2-1; 12 nucleotides line up with TRBD2. V lost 6 bases and J lost 4; bases outside the gene matches: 4. This CDR3 is built from 14 residues. Germline lookup yields CDR1 SQVTM and CDR2 ANQGSEA. The CDR3 region has the DNA TGCAGCGTGATCCTAGCGGGAGGGTACAATGAGCAGTTCTTC. Amino acid sequence: CSVILAGGYNEQFF.

The J gene is TRBJ1-1, the V gene TRBV7-3, with D unresolved. This CDR3 region has 15 residues. Between the trimmed V and J ends, which lost 2 bases and 1 base, there was a span of 11 bases. Per germline, CDR1 SGHTA and CDR2 FQGTGA. CDR3 nucleotide sequence: TGTGCCAGCAGCTTAGGCCTAGGAGGGAACACTGAAGCTTTCTTT. It encodes CASSLGLGGNTEAFF.

V gene TRBV15 combines with J gene TRBJ1-5; 9 nucleotides line up with TRBD1. The CDR3 contains 15 residues. The germline gives CDR1 LNHNV, CDR2 YYDKDF (reference sequence). The V segment lost 4 bases and the J segment 4 bases; nucleotides outside the gene matches: 5. Here the CDR3 DNA reads TGTGCCACCAGCACCGTCGGACAGGGGAATCAGCCCCAGCATTTT. It codes for CATSTVGQGNQPQHF. Based on the CDR3 plus reference TRBV15 and TRBJ1-5, the full variable domain is DAMVIQNPRYQVTQFGKPVTLSCSQTLNHNVMYWYQQKSSQAPKLLFHYYDKDFNNEADTPDNFQSRRPNTSFCFLDIRSPGLGDTAMYLCATSTVGQGNQPQHFGDGTRLSIL.

This chain joins TRBV18 and TRBJ2-5; TRBD2 matches 9 bases. There are 19 residues in the CDR3. Germline V lookup: CDR1 KGHSH, CDR2 LQKENI. Losses at the gene ends were 2 bases for V and 5 bases for J; bases not matched to a gene: 18. This CDR3 is CASSPSGTSSGLNDETQYF. The DNA of the CDR3 is TGTGCCAGCTCACCATCCGGGACTAGCTCCGGGCTTAATGACGAGACCCAGTACTTC. The full variable domain, with the rest looked up from reference TRBV18 and TRBJ2-5, is NAGVMQNPRHLVRRRGQEARLRCSPMKGHSHVYWYRQLPEEGLKFMVYLQKENIIDESGMPKERFSAEFPKEGPSILRIQQVVRGDSAAYFCASSPSGTSSGLNDETQYFGPGTRLLVL.

The V call is TRBV7-6, the J call TRBJ2-4; D perhaps matches TRBD1 (6 bases). Trimming removed 7 bases from V and 8 bases from J, with 15 bases in between. CDR1 is SGHVS and CDR2 is FNYEAQ in the germline V gene. The CDR3 extends over 13 amino acids. This CDR3 reads CASTQGEKDIQYF. CDR3 sequence (DNA): TGTGCCAGCACACAGGGAGAAAAGGACATTCAGTACTTC.

This chain connects TRBV19 to TRBJ1-1; 7 bases are shared with TRBD1. The CDR3 runs to 14 residues. V gave up 6 bases and J gave up 4 bases; unmatched junction bases: 8. Germline-derived CDR1 and CDR2 are LNHDA and SQIVND (reference sequence). The CDR3 is CASRAQGTGTEAFF. CDR3 nucleotides: TGTGCCAGTAGGGCACAGGGGACGGGCACTGAAGCTTTCTTT.

The chain employs TRBV7-2 and TRBJ2-7; TRBD1 is a possible D gene (5 bases). With 2 bases removed from V and 1 base from J, the gap between germline ends came to 9 bases. This CDR3 has 14 amino acids. Looked up from germline, CDR1 is SGHTA and CDR2 is FQGNSA. The CDR3 bases are TGTGCCAGCAGCTTAACAGGCTCTTCCTACGAGCAGTACTTC. This encodes CASSLTGSSYEQYF.

The CDR3 nucleotides read TGTGCCATCAGTGACGGGGGGGCCGGGGAGCTGTTTTTT. It is translated as CAISDGGAGELFF. The chain employs TRBV10-3 and TRBJ2-2, with 8 bases fitting TRBD2. The V and J ends lost 3 bases and 6 bases, in that order; junction bases with no gene match: 0. Germline CDR1 is ENHRY and CDR2 is SYGVKD. The length of the CDR3 is 13 residues.

The V gene is TRBV7-8, the J gene TRBJ1-5; possible D gene TRBD1, 6 bases. The CDR3 sequence is 15 residues long. Trimming removed 1 base at V and 3 bases at J, with 10 bases between. Germline CDR1 and CDR2: SGHVS and FQNEAQ. Written as DNA, the CDR3 is TGTGCCAGCAGCTTAGACAACAGGGACAATCAGCCCCAGCATTTT. Protein product: CASSLDNRDNQPQHF.